What follows are 9 T cell receptor beta chains derived from one specimen sequenced in a study of Graves' ophthalmopathy and Graves' hyperthyroidism. The authors amplified TCR beta CDR3 regions from RNA transcripts. The workflow started with a first-round RT-PCR run with HTBI primers and then moved on to a second-round multiplex PCR. From the multiplex PCR reads, TCRdb called clonotypes with MiXCR, one entry per CDR3 protein. The data contain 200,000 to 300,000 distinct CDR3 sequences, 40% to 50% of them singletons. Sequencing input: peripheral blood. The receptors derive from an adult man with Graves' ophthalmopathy.

This clonotype was observed a few times. The CDR3 protein is CASSSQGAGNNSPLHF. Written as DNA, the CDR3 is TGTGCCAGCAGCTCACAGGGGGCGGGAAATAATTCACCCCTCCACTTT. This chain links TRBV7-3 with TRBJ1-6, with 9 bases lining up with TRBD1. Germline loops: CDR1 SGHTA, CDR2 FQGTGA. The CDR3 runs to 16 residues. The V gene end was trimmed by 4 bases and the J gene end by 5 bases; junction bases not matched to a gene: 6.

This clonotype was seen more than once but under ten times. This chain links TRBV10-3 with TRBJ1-3; no definite D call. Germline CDR1 reads ENHRY; CDR2 reads SYGVKD. The V end was cut by 0 bases, the J end by 0 bases, with 3 bases between. The CDR3 runs 14 residues. DNA of the CDR3: TGTGCCATCAGTGAGTCCTTCTCTGGAAACACCATATATTTT. Translating gives CAISESFSGNTIYF.

This clonotype occurred once. The chain links TRBV20-1 to TRBJ2-3; a weak D match, TRBD2 (6 bases). Germline lookup yields CDR1 DFQATT and CDR2 SNEGSKA (reference sequence). Trimming pared 5 bases from V and 0 bases from J, leaving 15 bases between. The CDR3 length is 15 residues. CDR3 amino acids: CSAAGTLHSTDTQYF. The DNA of the CDR3 is TGCAGTGCTGCCGGGACTCTTCACAGCACAGATACGCAGTATTTT.

This clonotype was observed a handful of times. This sequence joins TRBV12-3 or TRBV12-4 and TRBJ2-5; 8 bases line up with TRBD1. The V gene end was trimmed by 4 bases and the J gene end by 5 bases; junction bases not matched to a gene: 9. This CDR3 has 15 amino acids. The CDR3 DNA reads TGTGCCAGCAGTTCTATCCGGGACAGGAGGGAGACCCAGTACTTC. Translating gives CASSSIRDRRETQYF.

The chain links TRBV7-6 to TRBJ1-2; D is perhaps TRBD1 (5 bases). This CDR3 region has 15 residues. Germline V gene data show CDR1 as SGHVS and CDR2 as FNYEAQ. V was pared by 1 base and J by 6 bases, with 15 bases between. CDR3 DNA sequence: TGTGCCAGCAGCTTAGGCGCTCTCAGGGACGATGGCTACACCTTC. Protein: CASSLGALRDDGYTF.

CDR3 in amino acids: CASSDSSGGRETQYF. DNA of the CDR3: TGTGCCAGCAGTGATTCTAGCGGGGGGAGAGAGACCCAGTACTTC. The V call is TRBV2, the J call TRBJ2-5, with 11 bases that match TRBD2. The J segment lost 4 bases and the V segment lost 3 bases, leaving 4 bases of the junction unmatched. CDR1 SNHLY and CDR2 FYNNEI come from the germline V gene. The length of the CDR3 is 15 residues.

This clonotype was counted a few times. The chain has TRBV18 and TRBJ1-2; 7 positions match TRBD1. The germline gives CDR1 KGHSH, CDR2 LQKENI. Trimming removed 3 bases from V and 6 bases from J; junction bases left unmatched: 4. The CDR3 is 13 residues long. Written as DNA, the CDR3 is TGTGCCAGCTCACCGAGAGGGGGCGATGGCTACACCTTC. Amino acid sequence: CASSPRGGDGYTF. Full variable domain (outside the CDR3, taken from reference TRBV18 and TRBJ1-2): NAGVMQNPRHLVRRRGQEARLRCSPMKGHSHVYWYRQLPEEGLKFMVYLQKENIIDESGMPKERFSAEFPKEGPSILRIQQVVRGDSAAYFCASSPRGGDGYTFGSGTRLTVV.

The chain is built from TRBV9 and TRBJ1-1; no definite D call. The CDR3 loop spans 13 amino acids. Germline CDR1 and CDR2: SGDLS and YYNGEE. V was clipped by 0 bases and J by 9 bases, with 12 bases between them. The CDR3 loop reads CASSVDGREKAFF. As DNA, the CDR3 is TGTGCCAGCAGCGTAGATGGGAGAGAGAAAGCTTTCTTT.

This clonotype was recorded at least ten times. The rearrangement joins TRBV28 to TRBJ1-2; D is undetermined. The CDR3 is 12 amino acids. The germline CDR1 and CDR2 sequences are MDHEN and SYDVKM. With 8 bases removed from V and 8 bases from J, the gap between germline ends came to 15 bases. In DNA, the CDR3 is TGTGCCAGCGCTCCAGGAGCGAGGGGCTACACCTTC. Translating gives CASAPGARGYTF.